A selection of T cell receptor beta chains follows, all from one sample in a study of response to subunit inactivated influenza vaccine. MiXCR, applied by TCRdb to the RT-PCR reads, yields one record per CDR3 protein. The data show about 480,000 distinct CDR3 sequences, roughly 11% seen once. The sample consisted of PBMCs from blood, taken 40 to 50 days after vaccination. Receptor source: a man aged 50 to 59 who received an inactivated influenza vaccine. Each CDR3 is given with its conserved first and last residue. A D gene is named only where the DNA matches it firmly. Size is stated for part of the rows, as once, few or many counts, or as a class when the clone is expanded.

TRBJ2-5 TRBV4-2 NA TRBD1 CASSQDDRVGETQYF TGTGCCAGCAGCCAAGATGACAGGGTGGGAGAGACCCAGTACTTC
TRBJ2-1 TRBV6-1 NA TRBD1 CASRDTGAPYNEQFF TGTGCCAGCAGGGACACAGGGGCTCCCTACAATGAGCAGTTCTTC
TRBJ2-1 TRBV29-1 NA NA CSVETWQSSYNEQFF TGCAGCGTTGAAACGTGGCAGAGCTCCTACAATGAGCAGTTCTTC
TRBJ1-5 TRBV7-9 few NA CARSLDSNQPQHF TGTGCCAGAAGCTTAGACAGCAATCAGCCCCAGCATTTT
TRBJ2-7 TRBV7-6 NA TRBD2 CASSPRLAGEADEQYF TGTGCCAGCAGCCCTCGACTAGCGGGAGAGGCGGACGAGCAGTACTTC
TRBJ2-5 TRBV20-1 many NA CSARVSGSGGQETQYF TGCAGTGCTAGGGTTTCGGGATCGGGCGGTCAAGAGACCCAGTACTTC
TRBJ2-7 TRBV20-1 few NA CSARDAGAAGYEQYF TGCAGTGCTAGAGACGCGGGCGCCGCGGGTTACGAGCAGTACTTC
TRBJ2-5 TRBV2 NA TRBD2 CASSGLAGNKETQYF TGTGCCAGCAGTGGGCTAGCGGGCAATAAAGAGACCCAGTACTTC
TRBJ2-4 TRBV20-1 NA TRBD2 CSARRRLAGPNIQYF TGCAGTGCTAGACGGCGACTAGCGGGTCCTAACATTCAGTACTTC
TRBJ2-7 TRBV20-1 many TRBD2 CSARGTSRYYEQYF TGCAGTGCTAGAGGGACTAGCAGGTATTACGAGCAGTACTTC
TRBJ2-1 TRBV4-3 NA TRBD2 CASSQDPSGGADEQFF TGCGCCAGCAGCCAAGATCCGAGCGGGGGGGCCGATGAGCAGTTCTTC
TRBJ2-2 TRBV7-2 once NA CASSLESARELFF TGTGCCAGCAGCTTAGAGTCGGCCCGGGAGCTGTTTTTT